The entry that follows covers one TCR beta chain sequence. The antigen remains undetermined. Per germline, CDR1 MNHNY and CDR2 SVGAGI (reference sequence). V was clipped by 1 base and J by 6 bases, with 10 bases between them. The CDR3 is 15 amino acids. This entry comes from a study of coeliac disease. Study summary: High-resolution HLA typing was lacking; TRBV7-2 bias was queried instead.

Assay: immunoSEQ multiplex PCR; the TCRdb copy retains only in-frame clones and omits some. The sample carries roughly 6,500 clones, approximately 70% recorded once. Broader study findings: Intraepithelial and lamina propria fractions were not highly pure. Published gliadin-specific TRB sequences appeared in 9 of 18 coeliac samples, 1 of 6 controls.

The gene calls are TRBV6-6 and TRBJ1-6; perhaps TRBD1 as D (6 bases). The source of this sequence is a man in his fifties or sixties with active celiac disease. The sequenced material came from lamina propria lymphocytes from the gut. For the CDR3, the DNA is TGTGCCAGCAGTTACTATACAGGGAGTAATTCACCCCTCCACTTT. Translated, it gives CASSYYTGSNSPLHF.